Listed here are 32 T cell receptor beta chains from one sample, sequenced in a study of CD8+ T cells in alopecia areata (dated by TCRdb to 2016 to 2019). Taken with the paper, the label for time point translates to: about 4 weeks on oral tofacitinib. What the treatment or condition label conveys for this sample: oral pan-JAK inhibitor, 5-10 mg twice daily. Libraries were made using the immunoSEQ multiplex PCR assay. For TCR sequencing, RNA was extracted from every sample and reverse transcribed into cDNA to serve as template. TCRdb re-hosts the immuneACCESS table, in-frame sequences only. Its copies lack some clones; in the studies checked, an unresolved V gene accounts for under half of them, and the cause for the rest is not known. Across this sample there are about 190,000 clones, with approximately 60% seen only once. Jointly, the top ten make up 0.65% to 0.7% of the sample. The input for sequencing was CD4+ T cells sorted from blood, taken at week 4, from a patient treated with tofacitinib. These TCRs come from a human donor with alopecia areata.

This rearrangement joins TRBV5-4 to TRBJ2-1; 13 nucleotides agree with TRBD2. The CDR3 extends over 16 amino acids. CDR1 SGHNT and CDR2 YYREEE come from the germline V gene (reference sequence). V shed 4 bases, J shed 0 bases, and the junction held 1 base outside the gene matches. The CDR3, as DNA: TGTGCCAGCAGCAGGACTAGCGGGAGCTCCTACAATGAGCAGTTCTTC. It translates to CASSRTSGSSYNEQFF.

This clone has only a few counts. The V and J genes are TRBV4-3 and TRBJ2-5; D is undetermined. CDR1 and CDR2 from the germline V gene are LGHNA and YSLEER. The CDR3 totals 13 residues. With 1 base removed from V and 5 bases from J, the gap between germline ends came to 8 bases. The CDR3 DNA follows: TGCGCCAGCAGCCAAGTAATCGGTGAGACCCAGTACTTC. This codes for CASSQVIGETQYF.

This clone was picked up a small number of times. The chain links TRBV11-2 to TRBJ1-5; 7 bases agree with TRBD1. The CDR3 has 15 amino acids. The germline V gene has CDR1 SGHAT and CDR2 FQNNGV. V was clipped by 5 bases and J by 2 bases; unmatched bases: 6. CDR3 DNA sequence: TGTGCCAGCAGCCTCAGAGGGACAGGCAATCAGCCCCAGCATTTT. Protein product: CASSLRGTGNQPQHF.

This clone was observed a handful of times. This chain joins TRBV5-1 and TRBJ2-4, with no clear D. The CDR3 is 12 amino acids. The V end lost 4 bases, the J end lost 3 bases, and 5 bases lay between the germline ends. The germline V gene has CDR1 SGHRS and CDR2 YFSETQ. Here the CDR3 DNA reads TGCGCCAGCAGCCCAGACAAAAACATTCAGTACTTC. Amino acids: CASSPDKNIQYF. Full variable domain (rest looked up from reference TRBV5-1 and TRBJ2-4): KAGVTQTPRYLIKTRGQQVTLSCSPISGHRSVSWYQQTPGQGLQFLFEYFSETQRNKGNFPGRFSGRQFSNSRSEMNVSTLELGDSALYLCASSPDKNIQYFGAGTRLSVL.

V usage is TRBV7-2 and J usage is TRBJ1-2; D remains unclear. V lost 1 base to trimming and J lost 4 bases, with 7 bases between them. The germline V gene has CDR1 SGHTA and CDR2 FQGNSA. CDR3 length: 13 amino acids. The CDR3 bases are TGTGCCAGCAGCTTAGATGTAGGCTATGGCTACACCTTC. Its translation is CASSLDVGYGYTF. Based on the CDR3 plus reference TRBV7-2 and TRBJ1-2, the full variable domain is GAGVSQSPSNKVTEKGKDVELRCDPISGHTALYWYRQSLGQGLEFLIYFQGNSAPDKSGLPSDRFSAERTGGSVSTLTIQRTQQEDSAVYLCASSLDVGYGYTFGSGTRLTVV.

J is TRBJ2-6 and V is TRBV29-1; the match to TRBD1 covers 12 bases. CDR1 SQVTM and CDR2 ANQGSEA come from the germline V gene. CDR3 length: 17 residues. V lost 5 bases to trimming and J lost 4 bases; unmatched junction nucleotides: 9. The chain's CDR3 is CSVYSGQGAQGANVLTF. CDR3 nucleotides: TGCAGCGTTTATTCGGGACAGGGGGCGCAAGGGGCCAACGTCCTGACTTTC. The full variable domain, in which reference TRBV29-1 and TRBJ2-6 provide the parts outside the CDR3, is SAVISQKPSRDICQRGTSLTIQCQVDSQVTMMFWYRQQPGQSLTLIATANQGSEATYESGFVIDKFPISRPNLTFSTLTVSNMSPEDSSIYLCSVYSGQGAQGANVLTFGAGSRLTVL.

V and J are TRBV29-1 and TRBJ2-5; maybe TRBD2 (5 bases). The germline gives CDR1 SQVTM, CDR2 ANQGSEA. V lost 7 bases and J 5 bases, leaving 14 bases between the germline ends. This CDR3 is built from 12 residues. This chain's CDR3 is CSEGPPGETQYF. As DNA, the CDR3 is TGCAGCGAAGGACCTCCGGGGGAGACCCAGTACTTC.

This rearrangement joins TRBV29-1 to TRBJ2-3; D unresolved. The CDR3 runs to 14 residues. The ends were cut back, 5 bases at V and 0 bases at J, with 12 bases in the middle. The germline gives CDR1 SQVTM, CDR2 ANQGSEA. CDR3 DNA: TGCAGCGTTACGGCGTACACTAGCACAGATACGCAGTATTTT. Encoded protein: CSVTAYTSTDTQYF.

The genes are TRBV2 and TRBJ1-1; 9 nucleotides match TRBD1. Germline CDR1 and CDR2: SNHLY and FYNNEI. The CDR3 is made up of 14 amino acids. After removal of 6 bases from V and 5 bases from J, the junction contained 7 bases not matched to a gene. The CDR3 sequence: CASRPDRGRTEAFF. The CDR3 DNA reads TGTGCCAGCAGACCCGACAGGGGGAGGACTGAAGCTTTCTTT.

In this sample, this clone turned up once. Other DNA sequences within the sample encode an identical CDR3. The rearrangement links TRBV14 to TRBJ1-1, with D perhaps TRBD1 (6 bases). This CDR3 contains 15 residues. Germline CDR1 is SGHDN and CDR2 is FVKESK. Deletions cut 3 bases from V and 4 bases from J, with 15 bases between. CDR3 DNA: TGTGCCAGCAGCCAGGGCAGGGGAGTGGGCACTGAAGCTTTCTTT. Translation gives CASSQGRGVGTEAFF.

This chain connects TRBV2 to TRBJ2-1; 9 positions match TRBD2. The CDR3 is 14 residues long. The germline V gene has CDR1 SNHLY and CDR2 FYNNEI. The junction had 7 bases not matched to a gene; V was cut back by 4 bases and J by 9 bases. The DNA for the CDR3 is TGTGCCAGCAGTGGGGTAGCGGGAGCTGTTGAGCAGTTCTTC. Its protein product is CASSGVAGAVEQFF.

The chain employs TRBV6-6 and TRBJ2-5, with 10 bases matching TRBD1. V trimming: 6 bases; J trimming: 3 bases; junction bases outside the gene matches: 10. Per the germline V gene, CDR1 is MNHNY and CDR2 is SVGAGI (reference sequence). The CDR3 totals 16 residues. This CDR3 reads CASSYPGQGTKETQYF. The CDR3 DNA sequence: TGTGCCAGCAGCTACCCGGGACAGGGGACGAAAGAGACCCAGTACTTC.

This clone has a handful of counts. The CDR3 is CASSPTGRQETQYF. CDR3 nucleotide sequence: TGTGCCAGCAGCCCAACTGGCAGACAAGAGACCCAGTACTTC. The J gene is TRBJ2-5, the V gene TRBV11-2; D unresolved. The germline V gene encodes CDR1 SGHAT and CDR2 FQNNGV. V lost 5 bases and J lost 2, with 12 bases in between. The CDR3 runs 14 residues.

J is TRBJ2-5 and V is TRBV7-2, with D uncertain. The CDR3 sequence is 14 residues long. Trimming stripped 5 bases from V and 4 bases from J, with 14 bases between. Germline lookup yields CDR1 SGHTA and CDR2 FQGNSA. CDR3 in amino acids: CASSRGPSGETQYF. The DNA for the CDR3 is TGTGCCAGCAGCCGTGGGCCGTCGGGAGAGACCCAGTACTTC. Drawing the rest from reference TRBV7-2 and TRBJ2-5, the complete variable domain is GAGVSQSPSNKVTEKGKDVELRCDPISGHTALYWYRQSLGQGLEFLIYFQGNSAPDKSGLPSDRFSAERTGGSVSTLTIQRTQQEDSAVYLCASSRGPSGETQYFGPGTRLLVL.

This clone came up a few times. V is TRBV9 and J is TRBJ2-1, with D unclear. CDR3 length: 10 residues. Germline-derived CDR1 and CDR2 are SGDLS and YYNGEE. The V gene lost 3 bases and the J gene lost 10 bases, with 5 bases spanning the gap. DNA of the CDR3: TGTGCCAGCAGCGGGGCGGAGCAGTTCTTC. Translating gives CASSGAEQFF.

This sequence joins TRBV20-1 and TRBJ2-3; D remains ambiguous. Trimming stripped 6 bases from V and 4 bases from J, with 5 bases between. CDR1 is DFQATT and CDR2 is SNEGSKA in the germline V gene (reference sequence). The length of the CDR3 is 10 residues. CDR3 bases: TGCAGTGCCGTAGCAGATACGCAGTATTTT. Protein sequence: CSAVADTQYF.

The chain combines TRBV7-9 with TRBJ2-5; maybe TRBD2 (6 bases). The germline CDR1 and CDR2 sequences are SEHNR and FQNEAQ (reference sequence). The CDR3 consists of 14 residues. Trimming shortened V by 0 bases and J by 7 bases, and 12 bases separated the two germline ends. CDR3 nucleotides: TGTGCCAGCAGCTTAGCAGCAGGAGCGGGGACCCAGTACTTC. Its protein product is CASSLAAGAGTQYF.

The chain carries TRBV18 and TRBJ2-3; TRBD2 matches 7 bases. V shed 0 bases and J 6 bases; nucleotides not matched to a gene: 0. This CDR3 is 13 amino acids long. In germline, CDR1 is KGHSH, CDR2 LQKENI. The DNA for the CDR3 is TGTGCCAGCTCACCACCCGGGAGGGATACGCAGTATTTT. Its translation: CASSPPGRDTQYF.

This clone appeared a few times. This chain connects TRBV29-1 to TRBJ1-2; 10 bases fit TRBD1. J lost 2 bases, V lost 5 bases, and 5 bases had no gene match. The germline V gene has CDR1 SQVTM and CDR2 ANQGSEA. CDR3 size: 14 residues. The CDR3 protein is CSVRQGQGNYGYTF. For the CDR3, the DNA is TGCAGCGTTAGACAGGGACAGGGGAACTATGGCTACACCTTC.

This clone showed up just a few times. This chain uses TRBV29-1 with TRBJ2-7; D gene ambiguous. CDR1 and CDR2 (germline): SQVTM, ANQGSEA. The germline V and J ends were trimmed by 3 bases and 5 bases, with 8 bases remaining between them. The CDR3 loop spans 11 amino acids. As DNA, the CDR3 is TGCAGCGTTGATGGTCAGGACGAGCAGTACTTC. Amino acid sequence: CSVDGQDEQYF.

The chain's CDR3 is CAWSGFYGYTF. The DNA for the CDR3 is TGTGCCTGGAGTGGATTCTATGGCTACACCTTC. The rearrangement uses TRBV30 and TRBJ1-2; D not resolved. Germline V CDR1 and CDR2: GTSNPN, SVGIG (reference sequence). There are 11 residues in the CDR3. The ends were cut back, 1 base at V and 4 bases at J, with 4 bases in the middle.

The chain joins TRBV11-2 to TRBJ2-3; 12 bases line up with TRBD2. CDR3 length: 16 amino acids. Germline loops: CDR1 SGHAT, CDR2 FQNNGV. J was trimmed by 1 base and V by 5 bases; bases with no gene match: 4. The CDR3 sequence is CASSLRTSGGTDTQYF. The CDR3 region has the DNA TGTGCCAGCAGCCTCAGGACTAGCGGGGGCACAGATACGCAGTATTTT.

Only a few counts were recorded for this clone. The V call is TRBV30, the J call TRBJ1-1, with TRBD1 matching 8 bases. Losses at the gene ends were 1 base for V and 1 base for J; bases not matched to a gene: 2. The CDR3 length is 14 residues. CDR1 and CDR2 from the germline V gene are GTSNPN and SVGIG (reference sequence). CDR3 region: CAWSGGQGNTEAFF. Written as DNA, the CDR3 is TGTGCCTGGAGTGGCGGACAGGGGAACACTGAAGCTTTCTTT. The full variable domain, completed using reference TRBV30 and TRBJ1-1, is SQTIHQWPATLVQPVGSPLSLECTVEGTSNPNLYWYRQAAGRGLQLLFYSVGIGQISSEVPQNLSASRPQDRQFILSSKKLLLSDSGFYLCAWSGGQGNTEAFFGQGTRLTVV.

The rearrangement uses TRBV2 and TRBJ1-4, with a tentative D call TRBD1 (5 bases). V shed 6 bases and J shed 5 bases, with 10 bases lying between them. CDR3 length: 13 residues. The germline CDR1 and CDR2 sequences are SNHLY and FYNNEI. Here the CDR3 reads CASRTDRNEKLFF. The CDR3 DNA is TGTGCCAGCAGAACAGACAGAAATGAAAAACTGTTTTTT.

This CDR3 reads CASRLAGANTDTQYF. As DNA, the CDR3 is TGTGCCAGCAGGCTAGCGGGAGCGAACACAGATACGCAGTATTTT. This chain uses TRBV2 with TRBJ2-3; 10 bases fit TRBD2. J was trimmed by 2 bases and V by 6 bases; bases with no gene match: 5. The CDR3 loop spans 15 amino acids. CDR1 and CDR2 from the germline V gene are SNHLY and FYNNEI.

The chain couples TRBV7-9 to TRBJ2-1, with D perhaps TRBD2 (6 bases). Germline assignment: CDR1 SEHNR and CDR2 FQNEAQ (reference sequence). The V end was cut by 11 bases, the J end by 9 bases, with 20 bases between. The CDR3 consists of 13 residues. The CDR3 region is CAGGTGLGSEQFF. As DNA, the CDR3 is TGTGCCGGGGGGACGGGTCTAGGCAGTGAGCAGTTCTTC.

In nucleotides, the CDR3 is TGCAGCGTTATTGTCGCAGATACGCAGTATTTT. Translating gives CSVIVADTQYF. This chain links TRBV29-1 with TRBJ2-3, with D unclear. The germline V gene encodes CDR1 SQVTM and CDR2 ANQGSEA. CDR3 length: 11 amino acids. The V end was cut by 5 bases, the J end by 4 bases, with 7 bases between.

The chain uses TRBV9 and TRBJ2-7; 9 bases fit TRBD1. CDR1 and CDR2 (germline): SGDLS, YYNGEE. This CDR3 is built from 13 residues. Trimming took 4 bases from V and 6 from J; bases not matched to a gene: 5. As DNA, the CDR3 is TGTGCCAGCAGCTTTACAGGGGGCGGCGAGCAGTACTTC. Encoded protein: CASSFTGGGEQYF. Based on the CDR3 plus reference TRBV9 and TRBJ2-7, the full variable domain is DSGVTQTPKHLITATGQRVTLRCSPRSGDLSVYWYQQSLDQGLQFLIQYYNGEERAKGNILERFSAQQFPDLHSELNLSSLELGDSALYFCASSFTGGGEQYFGPGTRLTVT.

This clone was seen a handful of times. V gene TRBV15 combines with J gene TRBJ2-7, with 14 nucleotides matching TRBD2. The V gene end was trimmed by 1 base and the J gene end by 5 bases; junction bases not matched to a gene: 4. The CDR3 consists of 16 residues. Germline assignment: CDR1 LNHNV and CDR2 YYDKDF (reference sequence). Here the CDR3 DNA reads TGTGCCACCAGCAGAGTTGGGGGACTAGCGGGAGACGAGCAGTACTTC. Translating gives CATSRVGGLAGDEQYF.

This chain joins TRBV6-5 and TRBJ2-7, with 9 bases aligning to TRBD1. V lost 5 bases to trimming and J lost 3 bases; unmatched junction nucleotides: 2. The CDR3 sequence is 13 residues long. Germline V gene sequence: CDR1 MNHEY, CDR2 SVGAGI. The CDR3 nucleotides are TGTGCCAGCAGTCGGGACAGGGTCTACGAGCAGTACTTC. Protein sequence: CASSRDRVYEQYF.

CDR3 loop: CAISDSDRGPEQYF. The CDR3 DNA reads TGTGCCATCAGTGACTCAGACAGGGGGCCCGAGCAGTACTTC. V usage is TRBV10-3 and J usage is TRBJ2-7; 10 nucleotides match TRBD1. Germline V gene data show CDR1 as ENHRY and CDR2 as SYGVKD. Trimming at V came to 3 bases and at J to 6 bases, leaving 5 bases not matched to a gene. This CDR3 contains 14 residues.

This chain joins TRBV28 and TRBJ2-1, with 7 positions matching TRBD2. CDR1 is MDHEN, CDR2 SYDVKM, per germline. With 6 bases clipped from V and 0 bases from J, the junction kept 11 bases outside the gene matches. The CDR3 loop spans 17 amino acids. The CDR3 DNA is TGTGCCAGCAGAGTGACGGGACTAACCCACTCCTACAATGAGCAGTTCTTC. Translating gives CASRVTGLTHSYNEQFF.